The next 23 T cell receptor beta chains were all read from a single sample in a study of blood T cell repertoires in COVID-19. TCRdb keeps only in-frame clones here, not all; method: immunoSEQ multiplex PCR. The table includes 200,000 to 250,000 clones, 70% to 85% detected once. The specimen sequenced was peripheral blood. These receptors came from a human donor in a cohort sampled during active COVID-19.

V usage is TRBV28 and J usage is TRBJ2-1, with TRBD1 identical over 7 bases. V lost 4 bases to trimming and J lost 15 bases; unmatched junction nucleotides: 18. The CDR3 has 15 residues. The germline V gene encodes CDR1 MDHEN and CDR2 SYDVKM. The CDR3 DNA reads TGTGCCAGCAGTTCTCCTCGGACAGGTCGATATAATGGGTTCTTC. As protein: CASSSPRTGRYNGFF. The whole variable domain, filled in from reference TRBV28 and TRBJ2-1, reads DVKVTQSSRYLVKRTGEKVFLECVQDMDHENMFWYRQDPGLGLRLIYFSYDVKMKEKGDIPEGYSVSREKKERFSLILESASTNQTSMYLCASSSPRTGRYNGFFGPGTRLTVL.

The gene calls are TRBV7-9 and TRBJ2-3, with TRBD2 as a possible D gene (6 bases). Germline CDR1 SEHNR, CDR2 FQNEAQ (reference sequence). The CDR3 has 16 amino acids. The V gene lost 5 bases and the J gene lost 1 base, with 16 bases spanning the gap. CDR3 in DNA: TGTGCCAGCAGCGCCCGGGCGGGACGGGGCACAGATACGCAGTATTTT. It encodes CASSARAGRGTDTQYF.

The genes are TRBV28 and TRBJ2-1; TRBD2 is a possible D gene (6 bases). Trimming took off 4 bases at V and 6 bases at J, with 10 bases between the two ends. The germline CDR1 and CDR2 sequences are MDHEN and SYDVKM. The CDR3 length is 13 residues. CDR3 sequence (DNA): TGTGCCAGCAGTTATCCGGGAGTCAATGAGCAGTTCTTC. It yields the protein CASSYPGVNEQFF.

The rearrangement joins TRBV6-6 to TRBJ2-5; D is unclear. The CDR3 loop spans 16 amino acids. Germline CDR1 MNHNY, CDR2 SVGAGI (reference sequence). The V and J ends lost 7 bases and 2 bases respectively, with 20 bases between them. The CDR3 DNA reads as TGTGCCAGCACCCCAGGCTTAACACCCATTCAAGAGACCCAGTACTTC. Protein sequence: CASTPGLTPIQETQYF.

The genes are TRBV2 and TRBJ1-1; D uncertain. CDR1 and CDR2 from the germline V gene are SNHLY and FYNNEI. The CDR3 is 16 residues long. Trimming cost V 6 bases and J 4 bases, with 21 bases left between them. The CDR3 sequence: CASRPRGPPSRTEAFF. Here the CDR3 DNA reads TGTGCCAGCAGACCCCGAGGCCCTCCATCACGCACTGAAGCTTTCTTT.

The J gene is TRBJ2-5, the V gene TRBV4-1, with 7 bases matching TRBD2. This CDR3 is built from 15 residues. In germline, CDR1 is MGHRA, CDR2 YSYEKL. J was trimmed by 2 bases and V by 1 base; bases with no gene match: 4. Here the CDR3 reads CASSQVGTTQETQYF. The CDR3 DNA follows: TGCGCCAGCAGCCAAGTCGGGACTACGCAAGAGACCCAGTACTTC.

CDR3 nucleotide sequence: TGTGCCAGTAGTATATCCCCTGACAGGGTAAATGAGCAGTTCTTC. Translated, it gives CASSISPDRVNEQFF. The V gene is TRBV19, the J gene TRBJ2-1, with 7 nucleotides matching TRBD1. The CDR3 is 15 amino acids. CDR1 and CDR2 (germline): LNHDA, SQIVND (reference sequence). The J segment lost 7 bases and the V segment lost 2 bases, leaving 8 bases of the junction unmatched.

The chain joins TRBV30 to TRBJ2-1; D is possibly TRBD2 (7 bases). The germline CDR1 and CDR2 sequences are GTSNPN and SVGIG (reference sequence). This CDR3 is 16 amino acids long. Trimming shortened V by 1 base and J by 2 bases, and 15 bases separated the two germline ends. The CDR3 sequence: CAWSGGGSVAYNEQFF. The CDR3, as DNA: TGTGCCTGGAGTGGGGGGGGCAGCGTTGCCTACAATGAGCAGTTCTTC. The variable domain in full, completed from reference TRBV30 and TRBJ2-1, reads SQTIHQWPATLVQPVGSPLSLECTVEGTSNPNLYWYRQAAGRGLQLLFYSVGIGQISSEVPQNLSASRPQDRQFILSSKKLLLSDSGFYLCAWSGGGSVAYNEQFFGPGTRLTVL.

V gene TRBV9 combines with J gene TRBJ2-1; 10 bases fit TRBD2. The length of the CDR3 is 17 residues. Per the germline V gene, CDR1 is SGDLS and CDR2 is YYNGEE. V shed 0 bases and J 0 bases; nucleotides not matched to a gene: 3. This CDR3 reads CASSVGASGSSYNEQFF. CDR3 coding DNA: TGTGCCAGCAGCGTAGGGGCTAGCGGGAGCTCCTACAATGAGCAGTTCTTC. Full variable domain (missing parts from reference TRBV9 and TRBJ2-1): DSGVTQTPKHLITATGQRVTLRCSPRSGDLSVYWYQQSLDQGLQFLIQYYNGEERAKGNILERFSAQQFPDLHSELNLSSLELGDSALYFCASSVGASGSSYNEQFFGPGTRLTVL.

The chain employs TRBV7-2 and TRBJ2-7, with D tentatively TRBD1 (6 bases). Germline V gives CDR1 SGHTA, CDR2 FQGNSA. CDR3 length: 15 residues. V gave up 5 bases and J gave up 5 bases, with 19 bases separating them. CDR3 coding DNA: TGTGCCAGCAGCCCAAACGGGACACCAGCGAACGAGCAGTACTTC. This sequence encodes CASSPNGTPANEQYF.

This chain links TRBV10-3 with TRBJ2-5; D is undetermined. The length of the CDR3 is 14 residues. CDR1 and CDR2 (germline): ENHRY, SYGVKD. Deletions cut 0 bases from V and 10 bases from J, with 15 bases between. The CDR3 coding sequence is TGTGCCATCAGTGAGTCGGAGCAGAAGAGAAGCCAGTACTTC. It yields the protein CAISESEQKRSQYF.

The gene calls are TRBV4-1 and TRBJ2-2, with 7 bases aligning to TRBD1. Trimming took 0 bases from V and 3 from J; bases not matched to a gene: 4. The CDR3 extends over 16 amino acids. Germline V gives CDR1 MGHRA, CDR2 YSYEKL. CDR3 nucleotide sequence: TGCGCCAGCAGCCAAGAACAGGGGTTTGACACCGGGGAGCTGTTTTTT. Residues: CASSQEQGFDTGELFF.

The CDR3 nucleotides are TGTGCCAGCAGTTTAGGGGACAGGTCGATCTTCGAGCAGTACTTC. Residues: CASSLGDRSIFEQYF. The J gene is TRBJ2-7, the V gene TRBV27; TRBD1 matches 8 bases. Per germline, CDR1 MNHEY and CDR2 SMNVEV (reference sequence). The CDR3 loop spans 15 amino acids. J was trimmed by 6 bases and V by 2 bases; bases with no gene match: 9.

CDR3 DNA sequence: TGTGCCAGCTCACGGACACATGGAGGGACTAATGAAAAACTGTTTTTT. Amino acids: CASSRTHGGTNEKLFF. V and J are TRBV18 and TRBJ1-4, with D perhaps TRBD1 (5 bases). CDR3 length: 16 residues. Per the germline V gene, CDR1 is KGHSH and CDR2 is LQKENI. V gave up 4 bases and J gave up 2 bases, with 14 bases separating them.

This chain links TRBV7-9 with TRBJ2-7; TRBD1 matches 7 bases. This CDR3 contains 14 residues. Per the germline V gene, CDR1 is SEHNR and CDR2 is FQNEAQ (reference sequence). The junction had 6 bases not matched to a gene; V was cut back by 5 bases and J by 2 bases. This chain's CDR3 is CASSRRQGTYEQYF. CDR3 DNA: TGTGCCAGCAGCCGTAGACAGGGAACCTACGAGCAGTACTTC.

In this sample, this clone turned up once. CDR3 in amino acids: CASMAGKNTGELFF. CDR3 DNA: TGTGCCAGCATGGCAGGGAAGAACACCGGGGAGCTGTTTTTT. This rearrangement joins TRBV2 to TRBJ2-2; weak D call: TRBD1 (5 bases). Looked up from germline, CDR1 is SNHLY and CDR2 is FYNNEI. The CDR3 totals 14 residues. Trimming took 7 bases from V and 1 from J, leaving 10 bases between them.

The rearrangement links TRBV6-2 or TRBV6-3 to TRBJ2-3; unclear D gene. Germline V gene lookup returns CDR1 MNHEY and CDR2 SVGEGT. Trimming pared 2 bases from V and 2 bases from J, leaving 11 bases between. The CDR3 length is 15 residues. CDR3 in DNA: TGTGCCAGCAGTTACCCTTACAGAAACACAGATACGCAGTATTTT. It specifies CASSYPYRNTDTQYF.

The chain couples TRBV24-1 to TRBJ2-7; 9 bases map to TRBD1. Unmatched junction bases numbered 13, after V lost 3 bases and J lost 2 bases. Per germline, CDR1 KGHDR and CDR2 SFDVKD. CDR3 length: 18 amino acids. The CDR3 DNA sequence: TGTGCCACCAGTGATCCGGGACAGGGCTCGGCGGGAGCCTACGAGCAGTACTTC. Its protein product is CATSDPGQGSAGAYEQYF.

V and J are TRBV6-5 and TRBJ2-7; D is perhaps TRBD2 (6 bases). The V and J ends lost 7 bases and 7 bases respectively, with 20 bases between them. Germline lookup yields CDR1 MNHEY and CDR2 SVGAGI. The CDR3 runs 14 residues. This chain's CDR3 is CASKRGTQMREQYF. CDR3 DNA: TGTGCCAGCAAACGCGGGACCCAAATGAGGGAGCAGTACTTC.

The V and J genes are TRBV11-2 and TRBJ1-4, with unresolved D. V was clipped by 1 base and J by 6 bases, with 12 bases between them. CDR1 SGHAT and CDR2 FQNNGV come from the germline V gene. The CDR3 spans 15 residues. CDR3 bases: TGTGCCAGCAGCTTAGTGGGAGGCGCAGATGAAAAACTGTTTTTT. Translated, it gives CASSLVGGADEKLFF.

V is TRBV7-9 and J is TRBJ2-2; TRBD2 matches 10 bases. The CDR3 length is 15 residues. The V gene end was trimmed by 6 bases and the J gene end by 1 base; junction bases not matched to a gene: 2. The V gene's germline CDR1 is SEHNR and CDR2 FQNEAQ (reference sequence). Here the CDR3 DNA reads TGTGCCAGCAGGGCTAGCGGGAGGAACACCGGGGAGCTGTTTTTT. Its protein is CASRASGRNTGELFF.

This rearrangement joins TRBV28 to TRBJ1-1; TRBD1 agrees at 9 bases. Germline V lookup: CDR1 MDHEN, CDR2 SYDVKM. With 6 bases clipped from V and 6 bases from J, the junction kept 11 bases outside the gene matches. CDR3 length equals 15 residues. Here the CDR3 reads CASSPSGTGRPEAFF. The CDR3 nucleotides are TGTGCCAGCAGCCCAAGCGGGACAGGGAGGCCTGAAGCTTTCTTT.

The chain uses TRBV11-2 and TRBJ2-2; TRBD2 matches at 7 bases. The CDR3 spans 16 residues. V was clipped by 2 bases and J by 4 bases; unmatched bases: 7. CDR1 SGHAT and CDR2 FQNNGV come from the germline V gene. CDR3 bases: TGTGCCAGCAGCTTATTGGCGGGAGTCGGCACCGGGGAGCTGTTTTTT. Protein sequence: CASSLLAGVGTGELFF.